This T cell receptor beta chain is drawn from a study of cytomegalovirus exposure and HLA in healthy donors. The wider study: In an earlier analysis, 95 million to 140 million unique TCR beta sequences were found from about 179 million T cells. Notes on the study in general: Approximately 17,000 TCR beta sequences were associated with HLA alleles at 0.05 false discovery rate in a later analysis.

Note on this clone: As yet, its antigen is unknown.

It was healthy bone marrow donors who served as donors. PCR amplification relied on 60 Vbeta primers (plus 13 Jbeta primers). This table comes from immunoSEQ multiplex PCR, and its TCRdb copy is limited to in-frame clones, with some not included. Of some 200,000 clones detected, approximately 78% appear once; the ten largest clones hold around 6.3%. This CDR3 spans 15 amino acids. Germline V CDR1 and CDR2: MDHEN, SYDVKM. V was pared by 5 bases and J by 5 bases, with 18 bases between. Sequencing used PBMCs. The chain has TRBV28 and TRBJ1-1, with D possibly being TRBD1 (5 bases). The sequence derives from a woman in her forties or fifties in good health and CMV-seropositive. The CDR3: CASSPSDMRRTEAFF. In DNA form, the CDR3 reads TGTGCCAGCAGTCCCTCGGACATGAGGCGTACTGAAGCTTTCTTT.